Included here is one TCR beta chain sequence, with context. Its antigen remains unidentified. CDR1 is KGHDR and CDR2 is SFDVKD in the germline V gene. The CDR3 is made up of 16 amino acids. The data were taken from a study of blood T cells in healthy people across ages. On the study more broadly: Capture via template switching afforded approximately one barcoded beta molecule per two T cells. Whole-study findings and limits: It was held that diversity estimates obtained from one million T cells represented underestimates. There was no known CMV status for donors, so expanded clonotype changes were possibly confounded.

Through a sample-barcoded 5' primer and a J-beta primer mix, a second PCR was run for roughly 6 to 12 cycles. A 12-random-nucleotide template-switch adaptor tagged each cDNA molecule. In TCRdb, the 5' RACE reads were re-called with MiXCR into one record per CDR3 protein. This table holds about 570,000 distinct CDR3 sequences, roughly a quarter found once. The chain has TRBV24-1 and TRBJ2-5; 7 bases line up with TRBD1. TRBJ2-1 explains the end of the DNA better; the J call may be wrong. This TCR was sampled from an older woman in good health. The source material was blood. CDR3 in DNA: TGTGCCACCAGTGACCCCGGGACAGCCTACAACAATGAGCAGTTCTTC. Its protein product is CATSDPGTAYNNEQFF.